The 20 T cell receptor beta chains below come from one sample, sequenced in a study of neurological immune-mediated disorders (dated 2019 in TCRdb). To prepare the library, 5' RACE was applied. The listed sequencing device is Illumina HiSeq 2500. TCRdb redid the processing of the public reads, applying fastp at Q25 and MiXCR, and retained in-frame beta chains. Each record represents a unique CDR3 protein, reported with the most common genes and DNA among its rows. The sample table holds 30,000 to 40,000 distinct CDR3 sequences, of which 3.5% to 4% were seen once. The leading ten clones occupy roughly 2% of the sample. The source material was PBMCs. The source is a man aged 25 to 45 with multiple sclerosis.

This clonotype was observed at least ten times. J is TRBJ1-5 and V is TRBV12-3 or TRBV12-4; no clear D. Trimming took 0 bases from V and 7 from J, leaving 13 bases between them. This CDR3 has 15 residues. Here the CDR3 DNA reads TGTGCCAGCAGTTTAGCGGGTGGCGTCAACCAGCCCCAGCATTTT. This encodes CASSLAGGVNQPQHF.

This clonotype was seen ten or more times. One end of the junction fails to match germline, which may point to a read error. This chain connects TRBV5-1 to TRBJ1-5, with TRBD1 as a possible D gene (5 bases). The CDR3 extends over 15 amino acids. Germline loops: CDR1 SGHRS, CDR2 YFSETQ. In DNA form, the CDR3 reads TGCGCCAGCAGTAAGGCAGCGGGGGTAGGTCAGCCCCAGAATTTT. Translating it yields CASSKAAGVGQPQNF. The full variable domain, rest sourced from reference TRBV5-1 and TRBJ1-5, is KAGVTQTPRYLIKTRGQQVTLSCSPISGHRSVSWYQQTPGQGLQFLFEYFSETQRNKGNFPGRFSGRQFSNSRSEMNVSTLELGDSALYLCASSKAAGVGQPQNFGDGTRLSIL.

This clonotype has at least ten counts. CDR3: CASSEAGGRNEKLFF. In nucleotides, the CDR3 is TGCGCCAGCAGCGAAGCAGGGGGGCGCAATGAAAAACTGTTTTTT. The rearrangement uses TRBV4-1 and TRBJ1-4, with TRBD1 identical over 7 bases. The V gene's germline CDR1 is MGHRA and CDR2 YSYEKL. There are 15 residues in the CDR3. V was clipped by 5 bases and J by 5 bases; unmatched bases: 8.

This clonotype has just a few counts. One end of the junction varies from germline; a read error may be responsible. The chain carries TRBV12-3 or TRBV12-4 and TRBJ1-5, with a tentative D call TRBD1 (5 bases). This CDR3 spans 11 amino acids. DNA for the CDR3: TGTGCCAGCGGGGTGAGACAGCCCCAGAATTTT. This translates into CASGVRQPQNF.

This clonotype was picked up a small number of times. The chain joins TRBV6-1 to TRBJ2-5; TRBD2 aligns across 14 bases. The V segment lost 4 bases and the J segment 5 bases; nucleotides outside the gene matches: 3. CDR3 size: 15 residues. The germline CDR1 and CDR2 sequences are MNHNS and SASEGT. CDR3 residues: CASSGLAGGPETQYF. The CDR3 DNA is TGTGCCAGCAGTGGACTAGCGGGGGGGCCGGAGACCCAGTACTTC.

This clonotype occurred a few times. V and J are TRBV7-2 and TRBJ2-3; 7 bases are a match to TRBD1. The CDR3 covers 17 residues. The V and J ends lost 5 bases and 0 bases, in that order; junction bases with no gene match: 11. Per germline, CDR1 SGHTA and CDR2 FQGNSA. The CDR3 DNA reads TGTGCCAGCAGCCCACACCTGGGACAGCAGAGCACAGATACGCAGTATTTT. This codes for CASSPHLGQQSTDTQYF.

At least ten counts were recorded for this clonotype. This chain links TRBV4-2 with TRBJ2-3; the match to TRBD2 covers 14 bases. The CDR3 runs to 16 residues. The V segment lost 4 bases and the J segment 6 bases; nucleotides outside the gene matches: 6. Germline V lookup: CDR1 LGHNA, CDR2 YNFKEQ. DNA for the CDR3: TGTGCCAGCAGCCCTTCGACTAGCGGGGGGGCGGATACGCAGTATTTT. This encodes CASSPSTSGGADTQYF.

This clonotype was recorded a few times. The chain is built from TRBV7-2 and TRBJ1-1; 8 bases agree with TRBD1. Losses at the gene ends were 5 bases for V and 2 bases for J; bases not matched to a gene: 7. Germline lookup yields CDR1 SGHTA and CDR2 FQGNSA. This CDR3 comprises 15 residues. CDR3 nucleotides: TGTGCCAGCAGCCTGACAGGGGTTATTAACACTGAAGCTTTCTTT. It yields the protein CASSLTGVINTEAFF.

Comment on this clonotype: The conserved phenylalanine or tryptophan is not found at the CDR3 terminus, so this likely reflects a read error. The chain couples TRBV5-1 to TRBJ1-2; no clear D. The germline gives CDR1 SGHRS, CDR2 YFSETQ. The CDR3 loop spans 14 amino acids. Deletions cut 4 bases from V and 4 bases from J, with 14 bases between. CDR3 in DNA: TGCGCCAGCAGCGAGGGTTGGCAGATCTATGGCTACACCATC. It specifies CASSEGWQIYGYTI.

This clonotype has more than one count but fewer than ten. This chain uses TRBV7-9 with TRBJ1-6, with unresolved D. CDR1 and CDR2 (germline): SEHNR, FQNEAQ (reference sequence). The ends were cut back, 1 base at V and 10 bases at J, with 11 bases in the middle. The CDR3 has 14 amino acids. The CDR3 DNA reads TGTGCCAGCAGCTTAGAAGGAGGCAGATCACCCCTCCACTTT. Amino acid sequence: CASSLEGGRSPLHF.

There are many counts of this clonotype. The chain recombines TRBV7-9 with TRBJ1-1, with D hard to call. V was clipped by 3 bases and J by 5 bases, with 7 bases between them. CDR3 length: 12 amino acids. The germline gives CDR1 SEHNR, CDR2 FQNEAQ (reference sequence). The CDR3 region has the DNA TGTGCCAGCAGCTTCGGTGTGACTGAAGCTTTCTTT. It translates to CASSFGVTEAFF.

This clonotype was seen at least ten times. This chain links TRBV20-1 with TRBJ2-1; 11 bases line up with TRBD2. V shed 0 bases, J shed 4 bases, and the junction held 8 bases outside the gene matches. The length of the CDR3 is 17 residues. The germline gives CDR1 DFQATT, CDR2 SNEGSKA (reference sequence). CDR3 region: CSAREAGLAVQYNEQFF. In DNA, the CDR3 is TGCAGTGCTAGAGAAGCGGGACTAGCGGTTCAATACAATGAGCAGTTCTTC.

This clonotype was detected ten times or more. This rearrangement joins TRBV9 to TRBJ2-5; unclear D gene. V lost 3 bases, J lost 0 bases, and 0 bases lay in between. The CDR3 length is 11 residues. Germline lookup yields CDR1 SGDLS and CDR2 YYNGEE. The CDR3 DNA is TGTGCCAGCAGCGACCAAGAGACCCAGTACTTC. The encoded protein is CASSDQETQYF.

This clonotype was seen many times. This sequence joins TRBV12-3 or TRBV12-4 and TRBJ1-6; no clear D gene. The CDR3 covers 14 residues. V lost 0 bases to trimming and J lost 9 bases, with 9 bases between them. The CDR3 loop reads CASSLAERGSPLHF. CDR3 nucleotides: TGTGCCAGCAGTTTAGCTGAACGGGGTTCACCCCTCCACTTT.

This clonotype was seen many times. The chain carries TRBV20-1 and TRBJ2-7, with 8 bases that match TRBD2. Trimming at V came to 5 bases and at J to 2 bases, leaving 8 bases not matched to a gene. The CDR3 contains 14 residues. Looked up from germline, CDR1 is DFQATT and CDR2 is SNEGSKA (reference sequence). The CDR3 here is CSAALSGRTYEQYF. The CDR3 nucleotides read TGCAGTGCTGCCCTGAGCGGGAGAACCTACGAGCAGTACTTC.

This clonotype was seen at least ten times. The chain has TRBV7-2 and TRBJ2-5; D is ambiguous. Germline V gene data show CDR1 as SGHTA and CDR2 as FQGNSA. The ends were cut back, 5 bases at V and 5 bases at J, with 15 bases in the middle. This CDR3 is built from 14 residues. The CDR3 region has the DNA TGTGCCAGCAGCATTAACGACCCGAGGGAGACCCAGTACTTC. Translating it yields CASSINDPRETQYF.

This clonotype was found many times. The J gene is TRBJ2-3, the V gene TRBV20-1; a possible D gene is TRBD2 (7 bases). Deletions cut 3 bases from V and 6 bases from J, with 19 bases between. The CDR3 has 15 residues. Germline values: CDR1 DFQATT, CDR2 SNEGSKA (reference sequence). The CDR3 sequence: CSASKGGGREDTQYF. In DNA form, the CDR3 reads TGCAGTGCTAGTAAGGGGGGGGGCCGAGAGGATACGCAGTATTTT.

The table lists this clonotype with many counts. This sequence joins TRBV9 and TRBJ2-1, with 7 bases matching TRBD1. After removal of 4 bases from V and 0 bases from J, the junction contained 4 bases not matched to a gene. Germline CDR1 reads SGDLS; CDR2 reads YYNGEE. CDR3 length: 15 amino acids. The CDR3 bases are TGTGCCAGCAGCTTACAGGGGAGCTCCTACAATGAGCAGTTCTTC. Its translation is CASSLQGSSYNEQFF.

Points on this clonotype: One end of the junction fails to match germline, which may point to a read error. CDR3 in amino acids: CANSLGEGPYSPLHF. DNA for the CDR3: TGTGCCAACAGCTTAGGGGAGGGGCCTTATTCACCCCTCCACTTT. The chain recombines TRBV7-6 with TRBJ1-6; TRBD1 is a possible D gene (5 bases). The CDR3 sequence is 15 residues long. Germline V gene lookup returns CDR1 SGHVS and CDR2 FNYEAQ.

In its sample, this clonotype ranks as medium-sized (0.01 to 0.1%). The V gene is TRBV24-1, the J gene TRBJ2-5; 10 nucleotides match TRBD2. Trimming at V came to 4 bases and at J to 3 bases, leaving 4 bases not matched to a gene. This CDR3 region has 15 residues. CDR1 and CDR2 (germline): KGHDR, SFDVKD. CDR3 loop: CATSEPTSGEETQYF. The CDR3 region has the DNA TGTGCCACCAGTGAGCCTACTAGCGGGGAAGAGACCCAGTACTTC.